Ten or more counts support the clone carrying this T cell receptor (beta chain). This sample is drawn from a study of patients and donors after allogeneic stem cell transplantation. TCRdb re-derived calls from the RT-PCR reads in MiXCR, one entry per CDR3 protein. Here the sample spans approximately 250,000 distinct CDR3 sequences, 13% to 15% being singletons. The clonotype comes from a human donor who was either an allogeneic HSCT recipient or a stem cell or donor lymphocyte infusion donor (not recorded which). It is not recorded whose cells these are; they may come from a transplant donor. The sequencing sample was made of blood, either unsorted or a sorted T cell fraction (not recorded which).

The CDR3 sequence: CASNSNLDRGPAFF. The CDR3 bases are TGCGCCAGTAATTCCAACCTGGACAGGGGGCCAGCTTTCTTT. V and J are TRBV5-1 and TRBJ1-1; 11 bases agree with TRBD1. The V gene end was trimmed by 8 bases and the J gene end by 10 bases; junction bases not matched to a gene: 13. CDR3 length: 14 amino acids. Per the germline V gene, CDR1 is SGHRS and CDR2 is YFSETQ.